Below, 19 T cell receptor beta chains from the same sample are listed, as sequenced in a study of Graves' ophthalmopathy and Graves' hyperthyroidism. Amplified TCR beta CDR3 regions were obtained using RNA transcripts as template. Scientists carried out first-round RT-PCR using HTBI primers and then a second-round multiplex PCR. TCRdb analysed the multiplex PCR reads with MiXCR anew, one entry per CDR3 protein. The sample lists almost 750,000 distinct CDR3 sequences, around 40% occurring once. Material: peripheral blood. The receptors were sampled from an adult man with Graves' ophthalmopathy.

This chain links TRBV20-1 with TRBJ2-7, with D maybe TRBD2 (6 bases). Trimming stripped 6 bases from V and 9 bases from J, with 24 bases between. Germline V gene data show CDR1 as DFQATT and CDR2 as SNEGSKA (reference sequence). This CDR3 is 14 amino acids long. The CDR3 loop reads CSASPSSSADGQYF. The CDR3 DNA sequence: TGCAGTGCGAGCCCCTCCTCTAGCGCGGACGGGCAGTACTTC.

The chain is built from TRBV19 and TRBJ2-2, with 9 bases matching TRBD1. CDR1 is LNHDA and CDR2 is SQIVND in the germline V gene (reference sequence). V lost 6 bases to trimming and J lost 4 bases; unmatched junction nucleotides: 9. The CDR3 runs 16 residues. In DNA, the CDR3 is TGTGCCAGTAGCCTTCAGGGACAGGGCTCCACCGGGGAGCTGTTTTTT. This translates into CASSLQGQGSTGELFF.

V usage is TRBV19 and J usage is TRBJ1-3, with D perhaps TRBD1 (5 bases). CDR1 is LNHDA and CDR2 is SQIVND in the germline V gene (reference sequence). V lost 9 bases and J lost 2, with 17 bases in between. The CDR3 has 15 amino acids. CDR3 coding DNA: TGTGCCAGCGTGGGGACGGGGGTCCCTGGAAACACCATATATTTT. Amino acid sequence: CASVGTGVPGNTIYF.

The rearrangement joins TRBV12-3 or TRBV12-4 to TRBJ2-5; 13 nucleotides match TRBD2. Germline trimming cut 5 bases from V and 5 bases from J; bases unmatched to any gene: 11. This CDR3 is built from 17 residues. The CDR3 here is CASSRTRGTSGVETQYF. The CDR3 region has the DNA TGTGCCAGCAGTAGAACGAGGGGGACTAGCGGGGTGGAGACCCAGTACTTC.

At least ten counts were recorded for this clonotype. The rearrangement links TRBV10-2 to TRBJ1-2, with D perhaps TRBD1 (6 bases). Deletions cut 5 bases from V and 4 bases from J, with 14 bases between. The CDR3 is made up of 14 amino acids. CDR1 and CDR2 (germline): WSHSY, SAAADI. The CDR3 region is CASSFRGVSYGYTF. In DNA form, the CDR3 reads TGCGCCAGCAGTTTCAGGGGAGTTTCCTATGGCTACACCTTC.

The chain recombines TRBV20-1 with TRBJ2-7; 7 bases align to TRBD1. The CDR3 has 13 amino acids. With 5 bases clipped from V and 5 bases from J, the junction kept 9 bases outside the gene matches. Germline V CDR1 and CDR2: DFQATT, SNEGSKA (reference sequence). The CDR3 spells CSAAGAGGDEQYF. The CDR3 nucleotides are TGCAGTGCTGCCGGAGCAGGGGGAGACGAGCAGTACTTC.

This clonotype was seen a handful of times. One junction end disagrees with the germline gene, perhaps due to a read error. The chain carries TRBV7-9 and TRBJ2-7, with 7 bases fitting TRBD2. The CDR3 contains 14 residues. Germline lookup yields CDR1 SEHNR and CDR2 FQNEAQ (reference sequence). CDR3 loop: CASSFKTSSNEQYF. CDR3 in DNA: TGTGCCAGCAGCTTCAAGACTAGCTCCAACGAGCAGTACTTC.

The sample holds a few counts of this clonotype. The chain couples TRBV9 to TRBJ2-5; 8 bases line up with TRBD1. The trim removed 4 bases at V and 2 bases at J, leaving 10 bases unmatched. Looked up from germline, CDR1 is SGDLS and CDR2 is YYNGEE. The CDR3 loop spans 16 amino acids. Here the CDR3 DNA reads TGTGCCAGCAGCCCCATATCCGGGACAGGACAAGAGACCCAGTACTTC. It encodes CASSPISGTGQETQYF.

This clonotype was detected once. This chain joins TRBV20-1 and TRBJ2-2; TRBD2 matches at 12 bases. V dropped 5 bases and J dropped 0; count of bases not matched to a gene: 4. The CDR3 runs to 16 residues. The germline V gene encodes CDR1 DFQATT and CDR2 SNEGSKA (reference sequence). The CDR3 is CSAATSGRSNTGELFF. DNA of the CDR3: TGCAGTGCTGCCACTAGCGGGAGGTCGAACACCGGGGAGCTGTTTTTT.

V usage is TRBV20-1 and J usage is TRBJ1-5, with D maybe TRBD1 (5 bases). V lost 1 base, J lost 4 bases, and 14 bases lay in between. The CDR3 has 15 amino acids. The germline CDR1 and CDR2 sequences are DFQATT and SNEGSKA (reference sequence). The CDR3 reads CSARGSWGGNQPQHF. The CDR3 DNA is TGCAGTGCTAGAGGGTCTTGGGGGGGAAATCAGCCCCAGCATTTT.

This sequence joins TRBV24-1 and TRBJ2-7; D is possibly TRBD1 (5 bases). Between the trimmed V and J ends, which lost 11 bases and 7 bases, there was a span of 26 bases. Germline values: CDR1 KGHDR, CDR2 SFDVKD. This CDR3 region has 15 residues. The CDR3 region is CASSVQPGSYNEQYF. The CDR3 DNA is TGTGCCAGCAGCGTCCAGCCAGGGTCCTACAATGAGCAGTACTTC.

The chain combines TRBV24-1 with TRBJ2-7, with TRBD1 matching 7 bases. Unmatched junction bases numbered 7, after V lost 6 bases and J lost 6 bases. CDR1 and CDR2 (germline): KGHDR, SFDVKD. CDR3 length: 13 amino acids. The CDR3 loop reads CATSRRGQSEQYF. In nucleotides, the CDR3 is TGTGCCACCAGTAGAAGGGGGCAGAGCGAGCAGTACTTC.

The CDR3 region is CASSHQRGGTEAFF. CDR3 nucleotide sequence: TGCGCCAGCAGCCACCAAAGGGGGGGGACTGAAGCTTTCTTT. The chain is built from TRBV4-3 and TRBJ1-1; D is possibly TRBD1 (6 bases). Germline CDR1 and CDR2: LGHNA and YSLEER. There are 14 residues in the CDR3. V dropped 3 bases and J dropped 5 bases, with 13 bases sitting between them.

This clonotype was picked up one time. This rearrangement joins TRBV9 to TRBJ2-7; 9 bases are shared with TRBD1. The germline V gene has CDR1 SGDLS and CDR2 YYNGEE. Losses at the gene ends were 0 bases for V and 7 bases for J; bases not matched to a gene: 14. The CDR3 extends over 17 amino acids. CDR3 nucleotides: TGTGCCAGCAGCGTAGGTGGGGGACAGGGATGGGACAATGAGCAGTACTTC. The encoded protein is CASSVGGGQGWDNEQYF.

This clonotype was seen at least ten times. This chain uses TRBV10-3 with TRBJ1-4; 11 bases align to TRBD1. The CDR3 totals 17 residues. The V gene end was trimmed by 2 bases and the J gene end by 7 bases; junction bases not matched to a gene: 9. Germline CDR1 is ENHRY and CDR2 is SYGVKD. CDR3 DNA: TGTGCCATCAGTGAGACGAACCCGGACAGGGGGCGTGAAAAACTGTTTTTT. This translates into CAISETNPDRGREKLFF.

The genes are TRBV10-3 and TRBJ1-6; no clear D gene. Trimming pared 10 bases from V and 0 bases from J, leaving 22 bases between. CDR3 size: 18 residues. CDR1 and CDR2 from the germline V gene are ENHRY and SYGVKD. CDR3 in DNA: TGTGCCAGCAGGCCTATTGCCTGGACGAGCTCCTATAATTCACCCCTCCACTTT. Amino acid sequence: CASRPIAWTSSYNSPLHF.

The V and J genes are TRBV15 and TRBJ1-2, with D tentatively TRBD1 (5 bases). CDR3 size: 14 residues. Germline CDR1 and CDR2: LNHNV and YYDKDF (reference sequence). Trimming took 1 base from V and 9 from J, leaving 15 bases between them. CDR3 in amino acids: CATSRGTNLWRYTF. The DNA of the CDR3 is TGTGCCACCAGCAGAGGGACAAATCTATGGCGCTACACCTTC.

With regard to this clonotype: An end of the junction differs from the germline gene, which may be a read error. The chain is built from TRBV10-3 and TRBJ1-2; TRBD1 matches at 7 bases. CDR1 and CDR2 (germline): ENHRY, SYGVKD. The CDR3 length is 16 residues. The CDR3 DNA sequence: TGTGCCAGCAGTGTTTCCGGGACAGACCTTAACTATGGCTACACCTTC. Translating gives CASSVSGTDLNYGYTF.

The sample holds many counts of this clonotype. V usage is TRBV9 and J usage is TRBJ2-5; D is possibly TRBD1 (7 bases). CDR3 size: 14 residues. Germline V gene sequence: CDR1 SGDLS, CDR2 YYNGEE. Between the trimmed V and J ends, which lost 0 bases and 5 bases, there was a span of 11 bases. The chain's CDR3 is CASSVETGRETQYF. In DNA form, the CDR3 reads TGTGCCAGCAGCGTAGAGACAGGGAGGGAGACCCAGTACTTC.